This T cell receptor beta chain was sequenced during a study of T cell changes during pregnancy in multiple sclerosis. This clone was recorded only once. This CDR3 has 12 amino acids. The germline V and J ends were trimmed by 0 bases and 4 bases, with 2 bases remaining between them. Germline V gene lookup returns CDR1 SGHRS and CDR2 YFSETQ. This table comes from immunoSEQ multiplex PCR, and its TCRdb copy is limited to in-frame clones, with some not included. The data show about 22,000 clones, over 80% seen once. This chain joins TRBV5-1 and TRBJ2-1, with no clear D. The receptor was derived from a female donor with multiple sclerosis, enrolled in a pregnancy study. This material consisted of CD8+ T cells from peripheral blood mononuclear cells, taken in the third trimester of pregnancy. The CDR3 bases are TGCGCCAGCAGCTTGGCTTACAATGAGCAGTTCTTC. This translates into CASSLAYNEQFF.